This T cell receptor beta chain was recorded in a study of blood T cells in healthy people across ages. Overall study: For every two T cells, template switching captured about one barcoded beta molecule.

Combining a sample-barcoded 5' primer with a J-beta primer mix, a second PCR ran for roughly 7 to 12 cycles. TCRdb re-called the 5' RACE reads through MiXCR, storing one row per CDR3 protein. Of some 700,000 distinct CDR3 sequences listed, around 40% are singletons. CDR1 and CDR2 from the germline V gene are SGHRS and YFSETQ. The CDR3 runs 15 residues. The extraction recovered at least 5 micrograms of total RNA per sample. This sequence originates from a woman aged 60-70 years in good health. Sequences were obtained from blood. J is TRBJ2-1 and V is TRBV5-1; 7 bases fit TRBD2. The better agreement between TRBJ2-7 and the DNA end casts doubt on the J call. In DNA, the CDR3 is TGCGCCAGCAGCGGGGGAGGGAACTCCTACAATGAGCAGTACTTC. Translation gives CASSGGGNSYNEQYF.